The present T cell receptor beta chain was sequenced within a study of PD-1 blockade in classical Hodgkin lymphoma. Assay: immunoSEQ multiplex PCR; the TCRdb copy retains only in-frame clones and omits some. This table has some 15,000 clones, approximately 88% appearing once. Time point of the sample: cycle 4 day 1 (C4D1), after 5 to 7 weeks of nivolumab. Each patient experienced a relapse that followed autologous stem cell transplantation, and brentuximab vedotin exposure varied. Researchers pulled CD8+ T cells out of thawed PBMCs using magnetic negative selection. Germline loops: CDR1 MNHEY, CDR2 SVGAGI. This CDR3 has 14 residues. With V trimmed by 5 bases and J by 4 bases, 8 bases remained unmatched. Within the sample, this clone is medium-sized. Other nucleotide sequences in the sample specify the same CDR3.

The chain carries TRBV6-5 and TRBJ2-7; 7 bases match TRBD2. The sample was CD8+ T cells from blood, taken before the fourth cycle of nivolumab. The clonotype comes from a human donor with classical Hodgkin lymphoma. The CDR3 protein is CASSPSLGGYEQYF. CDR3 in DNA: TGTGCCAGCAGTCCCTCACTCGGGGGGTACGAGCAGTACTTC.